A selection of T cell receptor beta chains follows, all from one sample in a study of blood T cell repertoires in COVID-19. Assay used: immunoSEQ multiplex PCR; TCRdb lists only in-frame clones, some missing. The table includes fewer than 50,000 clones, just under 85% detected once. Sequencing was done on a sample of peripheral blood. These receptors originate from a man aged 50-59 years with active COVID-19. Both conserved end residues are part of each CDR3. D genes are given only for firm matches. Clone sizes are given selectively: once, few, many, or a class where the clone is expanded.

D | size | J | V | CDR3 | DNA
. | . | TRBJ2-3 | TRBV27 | CASSLCQGYCNTDTQYF | TGTGCCAGCAGTTTATGTCAGGGATATTGTAACACAGATACGCAGTATTTT
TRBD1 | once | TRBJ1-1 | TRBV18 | CASSRTGQGDTEAFF | TGTGCCAGCTCACGAACGGGACAGGGAGACACTGAAGCTTTCTTT
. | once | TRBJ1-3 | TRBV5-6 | CASSRSGASSGNTIYF | TGTGCCAGCAGCCGTTCGGGAGCTAGCTCTGGAAACACCATATATTTT
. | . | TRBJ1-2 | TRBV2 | CASSQGQAYTF | TGTGCCAGCAGCCAGGGACAAGCCTACACCTTC
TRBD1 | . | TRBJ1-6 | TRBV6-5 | CASSSGQGTSPLHF | TGTGCCAGCAGCTCCGGACAGGGGACTTCACCCCTCCACTTT
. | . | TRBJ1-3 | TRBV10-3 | CAISEAGRGNTIYF | TGTGCCATCAGTGAAGCGGGGCGCGGAAACACCATATATTTT
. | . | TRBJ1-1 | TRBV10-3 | CAISEGAPEAFF | TGTGCCATCAGTGAGGGGGCACCTGAAGCTTTCTTT
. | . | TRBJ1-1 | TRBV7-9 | CASRPPPRVGTEAFF | TGTGCCAGCAGGCCCCCGCCCAGGGTGGGCACTGAAGCTTTCTTT
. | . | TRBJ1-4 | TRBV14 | CASSQNLNEKLFF | TGTGCCAGCAGCCAAAATCTTAATGAAAAACTGTTTTTT
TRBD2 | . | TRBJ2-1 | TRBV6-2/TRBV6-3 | CASSSQGTSGDYNEQFF | TGTGCCAGCAGTTCCCAAGGAACTAGCGGGGACTACAATGAGCAGTTCTTC
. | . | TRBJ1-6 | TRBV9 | CASSVDPGRNSPLHF | TGTGCCAGCAGCGTAGATCCGGGGAGGAATTCACCCCTCCACTTT
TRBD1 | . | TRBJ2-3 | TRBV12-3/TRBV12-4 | CASREQGIDTQYF | TGTGCCAGCAGAGAACAGGGGATTGATACGCAGTATTTT
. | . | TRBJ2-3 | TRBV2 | CASESFSASSTDTQYF | TGTGCCAGCGAATCGTTTAGCGCATCTAGCACAGATACGCAGTATTTT
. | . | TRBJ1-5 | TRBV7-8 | CASRLTRGAVSNQPQHF | TGTGCCAGCAGGTTAACACGGGGGGCTGTGAGCAATCAGCCCCAGCATTTT
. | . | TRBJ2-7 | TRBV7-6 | CASSPVGSGFYEQYF | TGTGCCAGCAGCCCCGTGGGTAGCGGATTCTACGAGCAGTACTTC
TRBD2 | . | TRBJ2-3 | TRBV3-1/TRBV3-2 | CASSQCLAGGPDTQYF | TGTGCCAGCAGCCAATGTCTAGCGGGGGGTCCAGATACGCAGTATTTT
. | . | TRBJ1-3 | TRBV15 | CATSRGQASSGNTIYF | TGTGCCACCAGCAGAGGACAGGCGAGCTCTGGAAACACCATATATTTT
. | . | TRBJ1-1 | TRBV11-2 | CASSVQGNTEAFF | TGTGCCAGCAGTGTACAGGGGAACACTGAAGCTTTCTTT
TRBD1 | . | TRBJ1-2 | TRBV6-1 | CASSEATGLGYTF | TGTGCCAGCAGTGAAGCGACAGGGCTTGGCTACACCTTC
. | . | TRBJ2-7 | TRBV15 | CATSRGTAGAYEQYF | TGTGCCACCAGCAGAGGGACGGCGGGCGCCTACGAGCAGTACTTC
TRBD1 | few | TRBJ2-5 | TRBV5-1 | CASSFGQGTETQYF | TGCGCCAGCAGCTTTGGACAGGGGACAGAGACCCAGTACTTC
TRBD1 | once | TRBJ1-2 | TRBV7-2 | CASSGQGANGGYTF | TGTGCCAGCAGCGGCCAGGGGGCCAATGGAGGCTACACCTTC
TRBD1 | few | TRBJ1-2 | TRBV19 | CASSIVTGADYGYTF | TGTGCCAGTAGTATTGTGACAGGGGCGGACTATGGCTACACCTTC
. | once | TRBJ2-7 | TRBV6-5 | CASINQRVNEQYF | TGTGCCAGCATTAACCAGCGGGTGAACGAGCAGTACTTC
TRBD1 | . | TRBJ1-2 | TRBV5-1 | CASSLVPGQVFYGYTF | TGCGCCAGCAGCTTAGTCCCGGGACAGGTTTTCTATGGCTACACCTTC
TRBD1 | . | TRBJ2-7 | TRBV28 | CAAGEQQGVKLDEQYF | TGTGCCGCAGGCGAACAACAGGGGGTTAAGTTGGACGAGCAGTACTTC
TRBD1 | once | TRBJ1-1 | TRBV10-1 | CASSPGQGTPGTEAFF | TGCGCCAGCAGTCCGGGACAGGGGACTCCGGGGACTGAAGCTTTCTTT
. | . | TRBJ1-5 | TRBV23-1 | CASSQSGGNQPQHF | TGCGCCAGCAGTCAATCTGGAGGGAATCAGCCCCAGCATTTT
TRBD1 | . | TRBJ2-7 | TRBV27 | CASAWTGGEQYF | TGTGCCAGCGCTTGGACAGGGGGCGAGCAGTACTTC
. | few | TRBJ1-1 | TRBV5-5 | CASSILTPSIVAEAFF | TGTGCCAGCAGCATCCTGACACCCTCGATTGTAGCTGAAGCTTTCTTT
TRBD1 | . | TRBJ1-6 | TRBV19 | CASSSDRVDSSSPLHF | TGTGCCAGTAGTTCGGACAGGGTCGATTCATCCTCACCCCTCCACTTT
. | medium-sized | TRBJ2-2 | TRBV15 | CATSRGSSDSDTGELFF | TGTGCCACCAGCAGGGGTTCAAGTGACTCGGACACCGGGGAGCTGTTTTTT
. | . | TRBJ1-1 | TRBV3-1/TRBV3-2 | CASSQVSGSEAFF | TGTGCCAGCAGCCAAGTATCGGGGTCTGAAGCTTTCTTT
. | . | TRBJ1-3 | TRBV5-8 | CASSLVLFSGNTIYF | TGTGCCAGCAGCTTGGTCCTATTCTCTGGAAACACCATATATTTT
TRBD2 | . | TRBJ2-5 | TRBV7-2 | CASSLVGTSGGGTQYF | TGTGCCAGCAGCTTAGTTGGGACTAGCGGTGGGGGGACCCAGTACTTC
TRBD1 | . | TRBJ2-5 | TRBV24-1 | CATSASQGSQETQYF | TGTGCCACCAGTGCATCACAGGGGTCCCAAGAGACCCAGTACTTC
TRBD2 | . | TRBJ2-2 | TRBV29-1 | CSVEVGLVRTGELFF | TGCAGCGTTGAAGTAGGACTAGTCCGAACCGGGGAGCTGTTTTTT
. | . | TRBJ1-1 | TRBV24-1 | CATSALTGTGTEAFF | TGTGCCACCAGTGCCCTAACGGGGACTGGCACTGAAGCTTTCTTT
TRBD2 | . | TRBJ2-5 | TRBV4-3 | CASSQELAGGYQETQYF | TGCGCCAGCAGCCAAGAACTAGCGGGGGGTTACCAAGAGACCCAGTACTTC
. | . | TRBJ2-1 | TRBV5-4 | CASSTGNYDNEQFF | TGTGCCAGCAGCACCGGGAACTATGACAATGAGCAGTTCTTC
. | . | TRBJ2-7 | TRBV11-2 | CASSLGRGWNEQYF | TGTGCCAGCAGCTTAGGCCGGGGGTGGAACGAGCAGTACTTC
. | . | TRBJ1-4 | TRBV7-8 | CASSRFRGVNEKLFF | TGTGCCAGCAGCCGTTTCAGGGGTGTGAATGAAAAACTGTTTTTT
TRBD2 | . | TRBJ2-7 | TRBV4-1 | CASSQDSGGAREQYF | TGCGCCAGCAGCCAAGACAGCGGGGGGGCCCGTGAGCAGTACTTC
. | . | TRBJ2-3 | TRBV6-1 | CASSEKRSPLSTDTQYF | TGTGCCAGCAGTGAAAAACGGTCCCCATTAAGCACAGATACGCAGTATTTT
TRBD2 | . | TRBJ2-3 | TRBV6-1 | CASSEAPRGGPTDTQYF | TGTGCCAGCAGTGAAGCCCCACGGGGGGGCCCGACAGATACGCAGTATTTT
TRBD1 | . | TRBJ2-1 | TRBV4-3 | CASSQDYRGTYNEQFF | TGCGCCAGCAGCCAAGATTACAGGGGGACCTACAATGAGCAGTTCTTC
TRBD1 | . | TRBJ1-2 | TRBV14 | CASSQVTGAYGYTF | TGTGCCAGCAGCCAAGTTACAGGGGCCTATGGCTACACCTTC
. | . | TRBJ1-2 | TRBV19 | CASKGYEEDYGYTF | TGTGCCAGTAAAGGGTACGAGGAGGACTATGGCTACACCTTC
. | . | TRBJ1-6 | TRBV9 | CASREGLPGSPLHF | TGTGCCAGCAGAGAGGGTCTACCCGGTTCACCCCTCCACTTT
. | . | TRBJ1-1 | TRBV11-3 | CASSLGGEGTEAFF | TGTGCCAGCAGCTTAGGGGGGGAAGGCACTGAAGCTTTCTTT
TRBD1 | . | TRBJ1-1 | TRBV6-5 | CASSPGQGVPTEAFF | TGTGCCAGCAGCCCGGGACAGGGGGTTCCCACTGAAGCTTTCTTT
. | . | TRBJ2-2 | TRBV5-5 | CASSLVYWTGELFF | TGTGCCAGCAGCTTGGTATACTGGACCGGGGAGCTGTTTTTT
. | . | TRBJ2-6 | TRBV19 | CASQAHSGANVLTF | TGTGCCAGCCAGGCCCACTCTGGGGCCAACGTCCTGACTTTC